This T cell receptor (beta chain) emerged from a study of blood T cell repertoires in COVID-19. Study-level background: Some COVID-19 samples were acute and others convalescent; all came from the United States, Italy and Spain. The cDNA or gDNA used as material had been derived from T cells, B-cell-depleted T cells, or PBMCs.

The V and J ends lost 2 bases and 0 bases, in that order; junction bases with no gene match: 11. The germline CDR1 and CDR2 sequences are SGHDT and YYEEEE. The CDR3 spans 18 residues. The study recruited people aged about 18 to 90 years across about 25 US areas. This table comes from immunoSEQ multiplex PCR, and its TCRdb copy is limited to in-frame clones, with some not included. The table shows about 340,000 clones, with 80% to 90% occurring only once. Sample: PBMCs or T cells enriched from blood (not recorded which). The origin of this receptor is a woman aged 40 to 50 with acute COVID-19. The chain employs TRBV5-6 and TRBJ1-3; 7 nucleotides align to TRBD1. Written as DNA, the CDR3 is TGTGCCAGCAGCTTCCTACCCAGACAGGGATACTCTGGAAACACCATATATTTT. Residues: CASSFLPRQGYSGNTIYF.